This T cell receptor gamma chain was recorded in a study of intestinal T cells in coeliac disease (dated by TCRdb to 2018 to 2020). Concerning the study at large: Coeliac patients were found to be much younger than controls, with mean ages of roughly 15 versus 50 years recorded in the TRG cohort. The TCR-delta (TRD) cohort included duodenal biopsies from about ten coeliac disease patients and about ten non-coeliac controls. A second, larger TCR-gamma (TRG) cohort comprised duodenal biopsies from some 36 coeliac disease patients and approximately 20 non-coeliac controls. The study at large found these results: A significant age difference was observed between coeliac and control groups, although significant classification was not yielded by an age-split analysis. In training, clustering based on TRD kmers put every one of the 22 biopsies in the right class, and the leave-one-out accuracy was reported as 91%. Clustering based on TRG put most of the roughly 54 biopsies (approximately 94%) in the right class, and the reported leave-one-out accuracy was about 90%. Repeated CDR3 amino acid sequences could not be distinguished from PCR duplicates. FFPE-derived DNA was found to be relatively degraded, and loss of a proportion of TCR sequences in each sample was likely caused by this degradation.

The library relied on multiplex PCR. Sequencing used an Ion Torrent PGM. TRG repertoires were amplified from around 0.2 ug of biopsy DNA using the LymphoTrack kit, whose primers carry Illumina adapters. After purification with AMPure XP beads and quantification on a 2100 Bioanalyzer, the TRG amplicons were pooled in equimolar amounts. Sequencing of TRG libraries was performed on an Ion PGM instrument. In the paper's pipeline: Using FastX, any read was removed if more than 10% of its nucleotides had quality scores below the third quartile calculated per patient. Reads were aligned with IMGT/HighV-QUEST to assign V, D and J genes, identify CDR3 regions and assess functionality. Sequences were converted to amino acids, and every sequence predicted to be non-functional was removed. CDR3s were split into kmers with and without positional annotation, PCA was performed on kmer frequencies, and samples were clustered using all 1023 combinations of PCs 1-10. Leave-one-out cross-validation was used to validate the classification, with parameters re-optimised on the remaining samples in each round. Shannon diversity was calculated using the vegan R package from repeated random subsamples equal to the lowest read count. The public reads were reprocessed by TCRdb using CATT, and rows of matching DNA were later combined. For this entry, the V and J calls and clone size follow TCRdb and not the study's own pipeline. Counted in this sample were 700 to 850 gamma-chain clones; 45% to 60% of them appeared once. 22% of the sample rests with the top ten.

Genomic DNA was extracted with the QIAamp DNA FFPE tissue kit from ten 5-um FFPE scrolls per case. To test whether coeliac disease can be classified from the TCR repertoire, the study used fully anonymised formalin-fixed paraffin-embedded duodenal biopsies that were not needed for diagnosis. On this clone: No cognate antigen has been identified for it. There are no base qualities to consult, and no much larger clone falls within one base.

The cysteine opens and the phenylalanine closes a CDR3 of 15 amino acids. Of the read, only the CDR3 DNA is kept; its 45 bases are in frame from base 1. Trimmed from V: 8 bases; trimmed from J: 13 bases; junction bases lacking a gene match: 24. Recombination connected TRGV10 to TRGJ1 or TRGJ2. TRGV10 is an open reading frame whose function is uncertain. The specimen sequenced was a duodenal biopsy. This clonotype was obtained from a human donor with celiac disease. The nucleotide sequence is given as TGTGCTGCGTGGGATTCCTCGGCCCCCACTATAAGAAAACTCTTT. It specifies CAAWDSSAPTIRKLF.